The 7 T cell receptor beta chains below were found in one sample sequenced in a study of human thymus T cells. Thymus was obtained from resections taken during corrective heart surgery. The data were produced by immunoSEQ multiplex PCR, yet TCRdb's version contains in-frame clones alone and is incomplete. The sample has tens of thousands of clones; roughly 96% are singletons. Sequenced material: thymus tissue. These receptors were collected from a boy younger than two with a congenital heart defect but otherwise immunologically healthy.

For the CDR3, the DNA is TGTGCCAGCAGCGATTCCGGGAAGCAAGGGAAACTGTTTTTT. This codes for CASSDSGKQGKLFF. The J gene is TRBJ1-4, the V gene TRBV28; D unresolved. The CDR3 loop spans 14 amino acids. In germline, CDR1 is MDHEN, CDR2 SYDVKM. Trimming left V 6 bases short and J 11 bases short, with 19 bases between.

The CDR3 protein is CASSPLGIGNTEAFF. CDR3 nucleotide sequence: TGCGCCAGCAGCCCCCTGGGGATAGGGAACACTGAAGCTTTCTTT. J is TRBJ1-1 and V is TRBV4-1, with D unclear. CDR3 length equals 15 residues. Trimming left V 4 bases short and J 1 base short, with 13 bases between. The germline V gene encodes CDR1 MGHRA and CDR2 YSYEKL.

The chain is built from TRBV10-1 and TRBJ2-1; a possible D gene is TRBD2 (6 bases). With 0 bases removed from V and 14 bases from J, the gap between germline ends came to 14 bases. CDR3 length: 13 residues. The germline V gene has CDR1 WNHNN and CDR2 SYGVQD (reference sequence). CDR3 sequence reads: CASSESSSGRKFF. CDR3 bases: TGCGCCAGCAGTGAGTCGAGTAGCGGCAGGAAGTTCTTC.

CDR3 sequence (DNA): TGTGCCAGCAGACCTAGGGGCAGTACTAACTATGGCTACACCTTC. Translation: CASRPRGSTNYGYTF. This chain uses TRBV6-6 with TRBJ1-2; D perhaps matches TRBD1 (5 bases). Germline CDR1 MNHNY, CDR2 SVGAGI (reference sequence). This CDR3 comprises 15 residues. Trimming took off 6 bases at V and 0 bases at J, with 14 bases between the two ends.

For the CDR3, the DNA is TGTGCCAGTAGTATAGGCCTGGACAGGATAAACAACTATGGCTACACCTTC. Translating it yields CASSIGLDRINNYGYTF. The chain employs TRBV19 and TRBJ1-2; TRBD1 matches at 7 bases. The CDR3 sequence is 17 residues long. V trimming: 1 base; J trimming: 2 bases; junction bases outside the gene matches: 10. Germline CDR1 reads LNHDA; CDR2 reads SQIVND (reference sequence).

The chain couples TRBV12-2 to TRBJ2-3. TRBV12-2 is described as a pseudogene. The CDR3 spans 15 residues. The CDR3 DNA follows: TGTGCAAGTCGCTTAGCGTCGGCCCGGTCAGATACGCAGTATTTT. It is translated as CASRLASARSDTQYF.

The chain links TRBV7-2 to TRBJ2-7; unclear D gene. Trimming pared 1 base from V and 2 bases from J, leaving 15 bases between. This CDR3 has 16 residues. The germline gives CDR1 SGHTA, CDR2 FQGNSA. The CDR3 here is CASSLGHLEGPYEQYF. CDR3 nucleotide sequence: TGTGCCAGCAGCTTAGGACACCTAGAAGGGCCCTACGAGCAGTACTTC.